A selection of T cell receptor beta chains follows, all from one sample in a study of immune heterogeneity within non-small cell lung tumors. A single record per CDR3 protein comes from TCRdb applying MiXCR to the multiplex PCR reads. The sample carries roughly 4,700 distinct CDR3 sequences, about 34% recorded once. Specimen: lung tumor tissue. The receptor set was obtained from a woman in her forties or fifties with non-small cell lung cancer. Each CDR3 is given with its conserved first and last residue. The D gene is left open where the match is weak. Clone size is shown for a subset of rows, as once, few, many or a class of expanded clone.

v_gene: TRBV28
j_gene: TRBJ1-6
abundance: medium-sized
d_gene: TRBD1
CDR3aa: CASSFPPRTGGNSPLHF
CDR3nt: TGTGCCAGCAGTTTCCCCCCACGGACAGGGGGTAATTCACCCCTCCACTTT

v_gene: TRBV20-1
j_gene: TRBJ2-2
abundance: NA
d_gene: TRBD1
CDR3aa: CSASETKRTGYTGELFF
CDR3nt: TGCAGTGCTAGTGAAACTAAAAGGACAGGCTACACCGGGGAGCTGTTTTTT

v_gene: TRBV19
j_gene: TRBJ1-5
abundance: NA
d_gene: NA
CDR3aa: CASSILNQPQHF
CDR3nt: TGTGCCAGTAGTATACTCAATCAGCCCCAGCATTTT

v_gene: TRBV5-4
j_gene: TRBJ2-7
abundance: few
d_gene: NA
CDR3aa: CASSLVSGEEQYF
CDR3nt: TGTGCCAGCAGCTTGGTATCGGGGGAGGAGCAGTACTTC

v_gene: TRBV20-1
j_gene: TRBJ1-1
abundance: large
d_gene: NA
CDR3aa: CSARDGGKGVAFF
CDR3nt: TGCAGTGCTAGAGATGGGGGGAAGGGGGTAGCTTTCTTT

v_gene: TRBV12-3/TRBV12-4
j_gene: TRBJ2-7
abundance: NA
d_gene: TRBD2
CDR3aa: CASSLWQGGSNEQYF
CDR3nt: TGTGCCAGCAGTTTATGGCAGGGAGGGTCCAACGAGCAGTACTTC

v_gene: TRBV2
j_gene: TRBJ2-7
abundance: medium-sized
d_gene: NA
CDR3aa: CASSYDEQYF
CDR3nt: TGTGCCAGCAGCTACGACGAGCAGTACTTC

v_gene: TRBV19
j_gene: TRBJ2-7
abundance: NA
d_gene: NA
CDR3aa: CASSMQVLGEHYF
CDR3nt: TGTGCCAGTAGTATGCAGGTCTTGGGCGAGCATTACTTC

v_gene: TRBV9
j_gene: TRBJ2-3
abundance: medium-sized
d_gene: TRBD1
CDR3aa: CASSVEDRVKYF
CDR3nt: TGTGCCAGCAGCGTAGAAGACAGGGTCAAGTATTTT

v_gene: TRBV6-1
j_gene: TRBJ1-1
abundance: medium-sized
d_gene: NA
CDR3aa: CASSRSMNTEAFF
CDR3nt: TGTGCCAGCAGCAGATCTATGAACACTGAAGCTTTCTTT

v_gene: TRBV12-3/TRBV12-4
j_gene: TRBJ2-1
abundance: NA
d_gene: NA
CDR3aa: CASSFGSSYNEQFF
CDR3nt: TGTGCCAGCAGTTTTGGGAGCTCCTACAATGAGCAGTTCTTC

v_gene: TRBV19
j_gene: TRBJ1-5
abundance: medium-sized
d_gene: NA
CDR3aa: CASSVQGQPQHF
CDR3nt: TGTGCCAGTAGTGTTCAGGGTCAGCCCCAGCATTTT

v_gene: TRBV7-8
j_gene: TRBJ1-1
abundance: medium-sized
d_gene: TRBD1
CDR3aa: CASSVDRGNEAFF
CDR3nt: TGTGCCAGCAGCGTAGACAGGGGTAATGAAGCTTTCTTT

v_gene: TRBV7-6
j_gene: TRBJ1-6
abundance: NA
d_gene: NA
CDR3aa: CASSLEGEYNSPLHF
CDR3nt: TGTGCCAGCAGCTTAGAGGGGGAGTACAATTCACCCCTCCACTTT

v_gene: TRBV4-1
j_gene: TRBJ2-1
abundance: medium-sized
d_gene: TRBD1
CDR3aa: CASSQDRSFGTGLSGNEQFF
CDR3nt: TGCGCCAGCAGCCAAGATCGTTCATTCGGGACAGGGTTGTCAGGCAATGAGCAGTTCTTC

v_gene: TRBV12-5
j_gene: TRBJ1-2
abundance: medium-sized
d_gene: NA
CDR3aa: CASAPVRTHVYWYGYTF
CDR3nt: TGTGCTAGTGCCCCTGTCCGGACTCACGTATATTGGTATGGCTACACCTTC

v_gene: TRBV5-1
j_gene: TRBJ2-2
abundance: NA
d_gene: TRBD2
CDR3aa: CASSLEVAGAGELFF
CDR3nt: TGCGCCAGCAGCTTGGAGGTAGCGGGAGCTGGGGAGCTGTTTTTT

v_gene: TRBV15
j_gene: TRBJ2-3
abundance: few
d_gene: TRBD2
CDR3aa: CATSRGGLAGDTQYF
CDR3nt: TGTGCCACCAGCAGAGGGGGACTAGCGGGAGATACGCAGTATTTT

v_gene: TRBV4-1
j_gene: TRBJ2-5
abundance: NA
d_gene: NA
CDR3aa: CASSQSRAAETQYF
CDR3nt: TGCGCCAGCAGCCAGAGTAGGGCAGCAGAGACCCAGTACTTC

v_gene: TRBV24-1
j_gene: TRBJ1-5
abundance: NA
d_gene: NA
CDR3aa: CATSGAGGGWPQRF
CDR3nt: TGTGCCACCAGTGGGGCGGGTGGTGGCTGGCCCCAGCGTTTT

v_gene: TRBV12-3/TRBV12-4
j_gene: TRBJ2-2
abundance: medium-sized
d_gene: NA
CDR3aa: CASSRQSTGELFF
CDR3nt: TGTGCCAGCTCTAGACAGTCTACCGGGGAGCTGTTTTTT

v_gene: TRBV6-4
j_gene: TRBJ2-7
abundance: medium-sized
d_gene: NA
CDR3aa: CASRGKDGTYEQYF
CDR3nt: TGTGCCAGCAGGGGGAAGGACGGGACCTACGAGCAGTACTTC

v_gene: TRBV6-1
j_gene: TRBJ2-7
abundance: NA
d_gene: NA
CDR3aa: CASKEGGDLYEQYF
CDR3nt: TGTGCCAGCAAAGAAGGGGGGGACCTTTACGAGCAGTACTTC

v_gene: TRBV20-1
j_gene: TRBJ2-7
abundance: medium-sized
d_gene: TRBD1
CDR3aa: CSARYRDSEQYF
CDR3nt: TGCAGTGCTAGATACCGGGACAGCGAGCAGTACTTC

v_gene: TRBV5-5
j_gene: TRBJ2-7
abundance: medium-sized
d_gene: NA
CDR3aa: CASSLADGPAYF
CDR3nt: TGTGCCAGCAGCTTGGCCGACGGTCCAGCGTACTTC

v_gene: TRBV16
j_gene: TRBJ2-7
abundance: large
d_gene: TRBD2
CDR3aa: CASSPSFPGLAVPYEQYF
CDR3nt: TGTGCCAGCAGCCCTTCCTTTCCGGGACTAGCGGTTCCCTACGAGCAGTACTTC

v_gene: TRBV11-2
j_gene: TRBJ2-7
abundance: medium-sized
d_gene: NA
CDR3aa: CASSLARDTLTYEQYF
CDR3nt: TGTGCCAGCAGCTTAGCCCGGGACACCCTCACCTACGAGCAGTACTTC

v_gene: TRBV11-2
j_gene: TRBJ1-4
abundance: medium-sized
d_gene: NA
CDR3aa: CASSPRRETNEKLFF
CDR3nt: TGTGCCAGCAGCCCTCGCCGGGAAACTAATGAAAAACTGTTTTTT

v_gene: TRBV19
j_gene: TRBJ1-2
abundance: medium-sized
d_gene: TRBD1
CDR3aa: CASSAGTGIARGYTF
CDR3nt: TGTGCCAGTAGTGCCGGGACAGGGATTGCTCGGGGCTACACCTTC

v_gene: TRBV6-2/TRBV6-3
j_gene: TRBJ2-7
abundance: medium-sized
d_gene: TRBD1
CDR3aa: CASRPTGSEEQYF
CDR3nt: TGTGCCAGCAGACCGACAGGGTCGGAGGAGCAGTACTTC

v_gene: TRBV6-1
j_gene: TRBJ2-7
abundance: NA
d_gene: TRBD2
CDR3aa: CASSPPPPPGSGDGEQYF
CDR3nt: TGTGCCAGCAGTCCCCCCCCCCCCCCGGGAAGCGGGGACGGCGAGCAGTACTTC

v_gene: TRBV6-1
j_gene: TRBJ2-1
abundance: medium-sized
d_gene: NA
CDR3aa: CASRAGQKLNNEQFF
CDR3nt: TGTGCCAGCAGAGCCGGACAGAAGCTTAACAATGAGCAGTTCTTC

v_gene: TRBV7-9
j_gene: TRBJ2-5
abundance: medium-sized
d_gene: NA
CDR3aa: CASSSDRAWLETQYF
CDR3nt: TGTGCCAGCAGCTCAGACCGCGCTTGGCTCGAGACCCAGTACTTC

v_gene: TRBV12-3/TRBV12-4
j_gene: TRBJ2-5
abundance: NA
d_gene: TRBD2
CDR3aa: CASSLDTSVETQYF
CDR3nt: TGTGCCAGCAGTTTAGATACTAGCGTAGAGACCCAGTACTTC

v_gene: TRBV7-9
j_gene: TRBJ2-3
abundance: few
d_gene: NA
CDR3aa: CASRRPTLDTQYF
CDR3nt: TGTGCCAGCAGAAGGCCGACGCTCGATACGCAGTATTTT

v_gene: TRBV10-3
j_gene: TRBJ1-2
abundance: once
d_gene: TRBD1
CDR3aa: CAISGDREYGYTF
CDR3nt: TGTGCCATCAGTGGCGACAGGGAGTACGGCTACACCTTC

v_gene: TRBV27
j_gene: TRBJ1-6
abundance: large
d_gene: NA
CDR3aa: CASSYRVWNSPLHF
CDR3nt: TGTGCCAGCAGTTATAGGGTGTGGAATTCACCCCTCCACTTT

v_gene: TRBV7-9
j_gene: TRBJ2-2
abundance: NA
d_gene: NA
CDR3aa: CASSLVKGGFGELFF
CDR3nt: TGTGCCAGCAGCTTAGTAAAAGGCGGATTCGGGGAGCTGTTTTTT

v_gene: TRBV6-4
j_gene: TRBJ1-3
abundance: medium-sized
d_gene: NA
CDR3aa: CASIEVLNSGNTIYF
CDR3nt: TGTGCCAGCATTGAGGTTCTCAACTCTGGAAACACCATATATTTT

v_gene: TRBV28
j_gene: TRBJ2-3
abundance: NA
d_gene: NA
CDR3aa: CASSLLTDTQYF
CDR3nt: TGTGCCAGCAGTTTACTTACGGATACGCAGTATTTT

v_gene: TRBV6-1
j_gene: TRBJ2-1
abundance: NA
d_gene: NA
CDR3aa: CASSVGKEAGAYNEQFF
CDR3nt: TGTGCCAGCAGTGTAGGTAAGGAAGCTGGGGCCTACAATGAGCAGTTCTTC

v_gene: TRBV5-1
j_gene: TRBJ1-1
abundance: medium-sized
d_gene: NA
CDR3aa: CASSIGRGWTEAFF
CDR3nt: TGCGCCAGCAGCATCGGGCGGGGGTGGACTGAAGCTTTCTTT

v_gene: TRBV15
j_gene: TRBJ1-1
abundance: medium-sized
d_gene: NA
CDR3aa: CATSRGQGNTEAFF
CDR3nt: TGTGCCACCAGCAGAGGTCAGGGGAACACTGAAGCTTTCTTT

v_gene: TRBV24-1
j_gene: TRBJ2-3
abundance: NA
d_gene: NA
CDR3aa: CATSEEGSTDTQYF
CDR3nt: TGTGCCACCAGTGAAGAGGGTAGCACAGATACGCAGTATTTT

v_gene: TRBV11-3
j_gene: TRBJ1-1
abundance: medium-sized
d_gene: NA
CDR3aa: CASRYNRDENTEAFF
CDR3nt: TGTGCCAGCAGATATAACAGGGACGAGAACACTGAAGCTTTCTTT